This T cell receptor (beta chain) was profiled in a study of cytomegalovirus exposure and HLA in healthy donors. Findings and caveats of the study: A later examination showed that TCR association rates differed by HLA locus, with DRB1 most and HLA-C fewest. An assumption of roughly uniform sequencing depth across donors underlay the presence/absence analyses.

The PCR ran on 60 Vbeta and 13 Jbeta primers. TCRdb's table, derived via immunoSEQ multiplex PCR, lists solely in-frame clones and lacks some. The table includes 120,000 to 150,000 clones, roughly 83% detected once. The CDR3 consists of 15 residues. Germline V gene sequence: CDR1 SGHRS, CDR2 YFSETQ. J was trimmed by 1 base and V by 0 bases; bases with no gene match: 1. On this clone itself: Antigen specificity is unknown.

The genes are TRBV5-1 and TRBJ1-5; 7 nucleotides agree with TRBD1. The source of this sequence is a female donor in good health and CMV-seronegative. The sequencing input was PBMCs. The CDR3 nucleotides are TGCGCCAGCAGCTTGGGGGACAGAAGCAATCAGCCCCAGCATTTT. Translation: CASSLGDRSNQPQHF.